What follows are 15 T cell receptor beta chains derived from one specimen sequenced in a study of Ad26.COV2.S vaccination and SARS-CoV-2 variants. Clones were sequenced by immunoSEQ multiplex PCR, and TCRdb holds only the in-frame ones, with some missing. The sample shows roughly 320,000 clones, approximately 80% of them seen only once. Indicated treatment: roughly 18 received Ad26.COV2.S at low or high dose, single or two shots; about 5 received placebo; per-sample allocation not given. Day 63 following the first vaccine or placebo injection was when the samples were taken. Sequencing was performed on peripheral blood, taken in a trial of Ad26.COV2.S vaccine versus placebo. All receptors come from a person between 18 and 65 years old who received the Ad26.COV2.S COVID-19 vaccine or a placebo.

This chain joins TRBV11-3 and TRBJ2-1; 7 nucleotides match TRBD1. V lost 5 bases to trimming and J lost 1 base; unmatched junction nucleotides: 5. The CDR3 contains 15 residues. Germline CDR1 is SGHNT and CDR2 is YENEEA. The CDR3 DNA reads as TGTGCCAGCAGCCAACAGGGGCGTTCCTACAATGAGCAGTTCTTC. Its translation is CASSQQGRSYNEQFF.

The V call is TRBV7-6, the J call TRBJ2-7, with 9 bases aligning to TRBD1. With 5 bases clipped from V and 2 bases from J, the junction kept 7 bases outside the gene matches. The CDR3 sequence is 15 residues long. Germline values: CDR1 SGHVS, CDR2 FNYEAQ. The chain's CDR3 is CASSPGQGRAYEQYF. The CDR3 nucleotides read TGTGCCAGCAGCCCCGGACAGGGGAGGGCCTACGAGCAGTACTTC.

The chain couples TRBV29-1 to TRBJ1-1; 7 bases are a match to TRBD1. Germline CDR1 and CDR2: SQVTM and ANQGSEA. CDR3 length: 13 residues. V was clipped by 5 bases and J by 6 bases; unmatched bases: 9. CDR3 nucleotides: TGCAGCGTTCCCTGGGGGGACAGCTCTGAAGCTTTCTTT. Translation: CSVPWGDSSEAFF.

V gene TRBV11-2 combines with J gene TRBJ1-1, with D tentatively TRBD1 (5 bases). CDR3 length: 14 residues. The V end lost 3 bases, the J end lost 6 bases, and 14 bases lay between the germline ends. The germline gives CDR1 SGHAT, CDR2 FQNNGV. DNA of the CDR3: TGTGCCAGCAGCTTCCTGGGGGTGAGGGCTGAAGCTTTCTTT. This translates into CASSFLGVRAEAFF.

The V call is TRBV3-1 (or the pseudogene TRBV3-2), the J call TRBJ2-7; 10 nucleotides match TRBD2. This CDR3 is built from 15 residues. Germline-derived CDR1 and CDR2 are LGHDT and YNNKEL (reference sequence). Trimming cost V 3 bases and J 2 bases; bases outside gene matches: 4. CDR3 region: CASSQGLALTYEQYF. In DNA, the CDR3 is TGTGCCAGCAGCCAGGGACTAGCGCTTACCTACGAGCAGTACTTC.

This clone was seen a handful of times. This sequence joins TRBV3-1 (or the pseudogene TRBV3-2) and TRBJ2-7; TRBD2 aligns across 15 bases. Germline V gene sequence: CDR1 LGHDT, CDR2 YNNKEL (reference sequence). The V and J ends lost 0 bases and 7 bases, in that order; junction bases with no gene match: 13. This CDR3 is built from 19 residues. The CDR3 DNA is TGTGCCAGCAGCCAAGACCCGAGGACTAGCGGGGGGGCCTCGGGTGAGCAGTACTTC. It is translated as CASSQDPRTSGGASGEQYF.

The chain is built from TRBV4-1 and TRBJ2-5, with D tentatively TRBD2 (6 bases). Germline V lookup: CDR1 MGHRA, CDR2 YSYEKL. Trimming stripped 0 bases from V and 4 bases from J, with 18 bases between. The CDR3 consists of 17 residues. CDR3 DNA sequence: TGCGCCAGCAGCCAAGATGTAGGAGGGTACCGTGGAGAGACCCAGTACTTC. Protein: CASSQDVGGYRGETQYF.

On this clone: One end of the junction varies from germline; a read error may be responsible. The chain couples TRBV7-9 to TRBJ2-7; no clear D gene. The CDR3 spans 13 residues. Germline lookup yields CDR1 SEHNR and CDR2 FQNEAQ (reference sequence). CDR3 protein: CASSKASSFEQYF. The DNA for the CDR3 is TGTGCCAGCAGCAAGGCCTCCTCCTTCGAGCAGTACTTC.

The chain joins TRBV19 to TRBJ1-6, with D uncertain. The CDR3 sequence is 17 residues long. The V end lost 1 base, the J end lost 3 bases, and 13 bases lay between the germline ends. Per the germline V gene, CDR1 is LNHDA and CDR2 is SQIVND (reference sequence). The chain's CDR3 is CASSIGKARNYNSPLHF. CDR3 DNA: TGTGCCAGTAGTATAGGGAAGGCGCGCAACTATAATTCACCCCTCCACTTT.

V usage is TRBV27 and J usage is TRBJ2-3; D gene unclear. The CDR3 runs to 16 residues. Trimming removed 4 bases at V and 3 bases at J, with 17 bases between. Germline values: CDR1 MNHEY, CDR2 SMNVEV (reference sequence). This CDR3 is CASSSLAWADTDTQYF. In DNA form, the CDR3 reads TGTGCCAGCAGTTCCCTCGCTTGGGCAGATACAGATACGCAGTATTTT.

The V call is TRBV24-1, the J call TRBJ1-2; a possible D gene is TRBD1 (6 bases). The CDR3 sequence is 15 residues long. CDR1 is KGHDR and CDR2 is SFDVKD in the germline V gene. Trimming removed 5 bases from V and 5 bases from J, with 17 bases in between. CDR3 region: CATSVAEGGIYGYTF. The CDR3 DNA sequence: TGTGCCACCAGTGTTGCGGAAGGGGGTATTTATGGCTACACCTTC.

The chain links TRBV28 to TRBJ2-5, with D perhaps TRBD2 (7 bases). Deletions cut 3 bases from V and 0 bases from J, with 11 bases between. This CDR3 region has 15 residues. CDR1 is MDHEN and CDR2 is SYDVKM in the germline V gene. CDR3 sequence: CASSFGGGYQETQYF. The CDR3 DNA is TGTGCCAGCAGTTTTGGCGGGGGCTACCAAGAGACCCAGTACTTC.

The rearrangement joins TRBV7-2 to TRBJ2-5, with TRBD2 matching 8 bases. V trimming: 4 bases; J trimming: 5 bases; junction bases outside the gene matches: 6. The CDR3 spans 14 residues. Germline V gives CDR1 SGHTA, CDR2 FQGNSA. Written as DNA, the CDR3 is TGTGCCAGCAGCTCACCGGGACTAGTGGAGACCCAGTACTTC. Its protein is CASSSPGLVETQYF. Full variable domain (outside the CDR3, taken from reference TRBV7-2 and TRBJ2-5): GAGVSQSPSNKVTEKGKDVELRCDPISGHTALYWYRQSLGQGLEFLIYFQGNSAPDKSGLPSDRFSAERTGGSVSTLTIQRTQQEDSAVYLCASSSPGLVETQYFGPGTRLLVL.

The rearrangement joins TRBV7-2 to TRBJ1-1; D ambiguous. With 5 bases removed from V and 8 bases from J, the gap between germline ends came to 15 bases. This CDR3 contains 13 residues. CDR1 and CDR2 (germline): SGHTA, FQGNSA. CDR3 DNA sequence: TGTGCCAGCAGCCGATCAATCACATACGAAGCTTTCTTT. Encoded protein: CASSRSITYEAFF.

The CDR3, as DNA: TGTGCCACCAGCAGGTCGGGACGTCCGGGGGTAGAGACCCAGTACTTC. Translated, it gives CATSRSGRPGVETQYF. This sequence joins TRBV15 and TRBJ2-5; D is possibly TRBD2 (6 bases). The CDR3 covers 16 residues. Germline values: CDR1 LNHNV, CDR2 YYDKDF (reference sequence). V shed 3 bases and J shed 4 bases, with 18 bases lying between them.